Following are 5 T cell receptor beta chains from one sample sequenced in a study of blood T cells in healthy people across ages. For the second PCR, which ran for 7 to 11 cycles, a sample-barcoded 5' primer and a J-beta primer mix were used. TCRdb independently ran MiXCR on the 5' RACE reads; one entry per CDR3 protein. The data hold about 810,000 distinct CDR3 sequences, with roughly 34% observed a single time. The sample taken for sequencing was blood. These receptor sequences come from a man aged 18 to 30 in good health.

The rearrangement links TRBV7-3 to TRBJ1-1; D may be TRBD1 (6 bases). V lost 0 bases, J lost 5 bases, and 13 bases lay in between. Looked up from germline, CDR1 is SGHTA and CDR2 is FQGTGA. The CDR3 is made up of 15 amino acids. Written as DNA, the CDR3 is TGTGCCAGCAGCTTAACGGGGAAACAGGGAACTGAAGCTTTCTTT. Translation: CASSLTGKQGTEAFF.

The chain links TRBV20-1 to TRBJ1-1; D gene uncertain. CDR1 is DFQATT, CDR2 SNEGSKA, per germline (reference sequence). This CDR3 has 11 residues. Trimming took 3 bases from V and 11 from J, leaving 13 bases between them. As DNA, the CDR3 is TGCAGTGCTAGTTTTTCAGGAGGGGCTTTCTTT. This translates into CSASFSGGAFF.

This clonotype was seen at least ten times. CDR3 in DNA: TGTGCCAGCAGTTACTCAGGGGTCTACGAGCAGTACTTC. It codes for CASSYSGVYEQYF. This chain connects TRBV6-2 or TRBV6-3 to TRBJ2-7, with TRBD1 as a possible D gene (5 bases). The CDR3 has 13 residues. Per germline, CDR1 MNHEY and CDR2 SVGEGT. V was clipped by 0 bases and J by 3 bases, with 6 bases between them.

In its sample, this clonotype was seen a few times. V and J are TRBV27 and TRBJ2-1, with D tentatively TRBD1 (5 bases). The V end lost 5 bases, the J end lost 1 base, and 12 bases lay between the germline ends. Germline V gene lookup returns CDR1 MNHEY and CDR2 SMNVEV (reference sequence). The CDR3 is made up of 15 amino acids. The CDR3 DNA reads TGTGCCAGCAGTCCGACAGCCGGATCCTACAATGAGCAGTTCTTC. It encodes CASSPTAGSYNEQFF.

In its sample, this clonotype was seen a few times. The V call is TRBV5-1, the J call TRBJ2-5; D is unresolved. V was shortened by 0 bases and J by 2 bases, with 11 bases between the two germline ends. This CDR3 has 15 amino acids. CDR1 is SGHRS and CDR2 is YFSETQ in the germline V gene. The CDR3 region is CASSLGPSTQETQYF. Written as DNA, the CDR3 is TGCGCCAGCAGCTTGGGACCATCCACTCAAGAGACCCAGTACTTC.